Listed below are T cell receptor beta chains from one sample, sequenced in a study of blood T cell repertoires in COVID-19. Assay: immunoSEQ multiplex PCR; the TCRdb copy retains only in-frame clones and omits some. Among around 53,000 clones listed, roughly 89% were seen once. Sequenced: peripheral blood. These receptors were obtained from a woman aged 60-70 years with COVID-19, enrolled during active disease. Each CDR3 is given with its conserved first and last residue. Fields, in order: D gene, J gene, clone size, V gene, CDR3 DNA, CDR3 protein. D genes are given only for firm matches. Clone size is stated in some rows and not others, as once, few, many or a class when expanded.

d_gene: NA
j_gene: TRBJ1-6
abundance: NA
v_gene: TRBV25-1
CDR3nt: TGTGCCAGCAGTAGCTGGGGGGACGCTAATTCACCCCTCCACTTT
CDR3aa: CASSSWGDANSPLHF

d_gene: TRBD2
j_gene: TRBJ2-7
abundance: NA
v_gene: TRBV28
CDR3nt: TGTGCCAGCAGTCTAACCGGGACTAGCGCCTTCGTACGGCAGTACTTC
CDR3aa: CASSLTGTSAFVRQYF

d_gene: NA
j_gene: TRBJ1-1
abundance: NA
v_gene: TRBV9
CDR3nt: TGTGCCAGCAGCGCCTTGGGGGGTTCAGCTTTCTTT
CDR3aa: CASSALGGSAFF

d_gene: TRBD1
j_gene: TRBJ1-5
abundance: NA
v_gene: TRBV27
CDR3nt: TGTGCCAGCAGTTCGGGGACAGGGGGGAGTGTTCAGCCCCAGCATTTT
CDR3aa: CASSSGTGGSVQPQHF

d_gene: TRBD1
j_gene: TRBJ2-2
abundance: NA
v_gene: TRBV7-6
CDR3nt: TGTGCCAGCAGCTATCAGGGACAGGGGATGGGCACCGGGGAGCTGTTTTTT
CDR3aa: CASSYQGQGMGTGELFF

d_gene: TRBD1
j_gene: TRBJ1-2
abundance: NA
v_gene: TRBV7-9
CDR3nt: TGTGCCAGCAGCCACCAAGGACAGGGGTCGCGCTACACCTTC
CDR3aa: CASSHQGQGSRYTF

d_gene: NA
j_gene: TRBJ2-7
abundance: NA
v_gene: TRBV3-1/TRBV3-2
CDR3nt: TGTGCCAGCAGCACCGGCTACGAGCAGTACTTC
CDR3aa: CASSTGYEQYF

d_gene: TRBD1
j_gene: TRBJ1-6
abundance: NA
v_gene: TRBV11-2
CDR3nt: TGTGCCAGCAGCCTCAGGACAGGGGCGGGTAATTCACCCCTCCACTTT
CDR3aa: CASSLRTGAGNSPLHF

d_gene: NA
j_gene: TRBJ2-5
abundance: NA
v_gene: TRBV5-5
CDR3nt: TGTGCCAGCAGCTTACATGGATCCGGAGGTGGGGAGACCCAGTACTTC
CDR3aa: CASSLHGSGGGETQYF

d_gene: TRBD2
j_gene: TRBJ2-1
abundance: NA
v_gene: TRBV5-1
CDR3nt: TGCGCCAGCAGCCGAGACGGGGGGAGCTACAATGAGCAGTTCTTC
CDR3aa: CASSRDGGSYNEQFF

d_gene: NA
j_gene: TRBJ1-1
abundance: NA
v_gene: TRBV6-5
CDR3nt: TGTGCCAGCAGTTTGAACAGGAACACTGAAGCTTTCTTT
CDR3aa: CASSLNRNTEAFF

d_gene: NA
j_gene: TRBJ1-5
abundance: once
v_gene: TRBV5-1
CDR3nt: TGCGCCAGCAGCCCTCGGGGGGGGAGCAATCAGCCCCAGCATTTT
CDR3aa: CASSPRGGSNQPQHF

d_gene: NA
j_gene: TRBJ2-5
abundance: NA
v_gene: TRBV6-1
CDR3nt: TGTGCCAGCAGTGAACTAGCGCAAAACCTCGGGGAGACCCAGTACTTC
CDR3aa: CASSELAQNLGETQYF

d_gene: TRBD2
j_gene: TRBJ2-5
abundance: NA
v_gene: TRBV24-1
CDR3nt: TGTGCCACCAGTGATGGGGGGGAGGGCCCTCGGGAGACCCAGTACTTC
CDR3aa: CATSDGGEGPRETQYF

d_gene: TRBD1
j_gene: TRBJ1-1
abundance: NA
v_gene: TRBV6-5
CDR3nt: TGTGCCAGTGAGACAGGGTCGGGGCGTTCCTCTGAAGCTTTCTTT
CDR3aa: CASETGSGRSSEAFF

d_gene: NA
j_gene: TRBJ2-2
abundance: NA
v_gene: TRBV12-3/TRBV12-4
CDR3nt: TGTGCCAGCACCTCCCTTACCGGGGAGCTGTTTTTT
CDR3aa: CASTSLTGELFF

d_gene: NA
j_gene: TRBJ2-7
abundance: NA
v_gene: TRBV5-4
CDR3nt: TGTGCCAGCAGCCCCCCGGGGTCGCGGGGTTACGAGCAGTACTTC
CDR3aa: CASSPPGSRGYEQYF

d_gene: NA
j_gene: TRBJ1-2
abundance: NA
v_gene: TRBV15
CDR3nt: TGTGCCACCAGCAGGGGGGGACGGAACTATGGCTACACCTTC
CDR3aa: CATSRGGRNYGYTF

d_gene: NA
j_gene: TRBJ2-7
abundance: NA
v_gene: TRBV12-3/TRBV12-4
CDR3nt: TGTGCCAGCAGTTCCTACTCCTACGAGCAGTACTTC
CDR3aa: CASSSYSYEQYF

d_gene: TRBD1
j_gene: TRBJ2-7
abundance: few
v_gene: TRBV28
CDR3nt: TGTGCCAGCAGCCTACTCGTTGGGGGGACAGGCTCCTACGAGCAGTACTTC
CDR3aa: CASSLLVGGTGSYEQYF

d_gene: TRBD2
j_gene: TRBJ2-1
abundance: NA
v_gene: TRBV5-4
CDR3nt: TGTGCCAGCAGCCAGGATAGCGGGAGGGCCTACAATGAGCAGTTCTTC
CDR3aa: CASSQDSGRAYNEQFF

d_gene: TRBD2
j_gene: TRBJ2-1
abundance: NA
v_gene: TRBV27
CDR3nt: TGTGCCAGCAGTTCCTTTAGCGGGAGGGCCTTCTCGAGCTCCTACAATGAGCAGTTCTTC
CDR3aa: CASSSFSGRAFSSSYNEQFF

d_gene: NA
j_gene: TRBJ2-5
abundance: NA
v_gene: TRBV20-1
CDR3nt: TGCAGTGCTAGTACGGGAATCCAAGAGACCCAGTACTTC
CDR3aa: CSASTGIQETQYF

d_gene: TRBD1
j_gene: TRBJ2-7
abundance: once
v_gene: TRBV2
CDR3nt: TGTGCCAGCAGGGCCCTCAACAGGGGCTACGAGCAGTACTTC
CDR3aa: CASRALNRGYEQYF

d_gene: NA
j_gene: TRBJ1-1
abundance: NA
v_gene: TRBV6-4
CDR3nt: TGTGCCAGCAGCGTTACGGTGAACACTGAAGCTTTCTTT
CDR3aa: CASSVTVNTEAFF

d_gene: NA
j_gene: TRBJ2-7
abundance: NA
v_gene: TRBV27
CDR3nt: TGTGCCAGCAGTTTCAGCGGCAGTCTCACGGCCTACGAGCAGTACTTC
CDR3aa: CASSFSGSLTAYEQYF

d_gene: NA
j_gene: TRBJ2-6
abundance: NA
v_gene: TRBV25-1
CDR3nt: TGTGCCAGCAGTTACCTAAGTGCCGGGGCCAACGTCCTGACTTTC
CDR3aa: CASSYLSAGANVLTF

d_gene: NA
j_gene: TRBJ1-2
abundance: NA
v_gene: TRBV3-1/TRBV3-2
CDR3nt: TGTGCCAGCAGCCAGCGCAGAGGAGGTTTACGCGGCTACACCTTC
CDR3aa: CASSQRRGGLRGYTF

d_gene: TRBD2
j_gene: TRBJ2-7
abundance: NA
v_gene: TRBV7-9
CDR3nt: TGTGCCAGCAGCTTAGGCGGCCTAGCGGGATCCTACGAGCAGTACTTC
CDR3aa: CASSLGGLAGSYEQYF

d_gene: TRBD2
j_gene: TRBJ2-1
abundance: NA
v_gene: TRBV5-1
CDR3nt: TGCGCCAGCAGCTTGGTGGTAGCGGGAAGTAATGAGCAGTTCTTC
CDR3aa: CASSLVVAGSNEQFF

d_gene: TRBD1
j_gene: TRBJ1-5
abundance: NA
v_gene: TRBV6-1
CDR3nt: TGTGCCAGCAGTGAAGCAGGGGGCTATAATCAGCCCCAGCATTTT
CDR3aa: CASSEAGGYNQPQHF

d_gene: NA
j_gene: TRBJ1-1
abundance: NA
v_gene: TRBV2
CDR3nt: TGTGCCAAAAAGAAAGGGGACACTGAAGCTTTCTTT
CDR3aa: CAKKKGDTEAFF

d_gene: TRBD1
j_gene: TRBJ1-6
abundance: NA
v_gene: TRBV2
CDR3nt: TGTGCCAGCAGTGGGACAGGGTTAGGAGGTTCACCCCTCCACTTT
CDR3aa: CASSGTGLGGSPLHF

d_gene: TRBD1
j_gene: TRBJ2-1
abundance: NA
v_gene: TRBV2
CDR3nt: TGTGCCAGCAGGCGGGGACAGGGGGCAATTGAGCAGTTCTTC
CDR3aa: CASRRGQGAIEQFF

d_gene: NA
j_gene: TRBJ2-5
abundance: NA
v_gene: TRBV5-4
CDR3nt: TGTGCCAGCAGCTTGGTAGCAGATTCCGGGACCCAGTACTTC
CDR3aa: CASSLVADSGTQYF

d_gene: TRBD2
j_gene: TRBJ2-1
abundance: few
v_gene: TRBV4-2
CDR3nt: TGTGCCAGCAGCCCTTGGTTGGCTAGCGGGAGTAACAATGAGCAGTTCTTC
CDR3aa: CASSPWLASGSNNEQFF

d_gene: NA
j_gene: TRBJ2-4
abundance: few
v_gene: TRBV5-6
CDR3nt: TGTGCCAGCAGCTTGATAAGTGCGGACAAAAACATTCAGTACTTC
CDR3aa: CASSLISADKNIQYF

d_gene: TRBD1
j_gene: TRBJ2-7
abundance: NA
v_gene: TRBV11-2
CDR3nt: TGTGCCAGCAGCTCCGGGACAGGGGGCTACGAGCAGTACTTC
CDR3aa: CASSSGTGGYEQYF

d_gene: TRBD2
j_gene: TRBJ2-5
abundance: NA
v_gene: TRBV29-1
CDR3nt: TGCAGCGTGGGGTTTTTAGCGGGTCAGAAGACCCAGTACTTC
CDR3aa: CSVGFLAGQKTQYF

d_gene: TRBD1
j_gene: TRBJ1-5
abundance: NA
v_gene: TRBV4-2
CDR3nt: TGTGCCAGCAGCCCCGTGACAGGGGATGGCAATCAGCCCCAGCATTTT
CDR3aa: CASSPVTGDGNQPQHF

d_gene: NA
j_gene: TRBJ1-5
abundance: NA
v_gene: TRBV19
CDR3nt: TGTGCCAGTACCCTGGGGAGGGGTCAGCCCCAGCATTTT
CDR3aa: CASTLGRGQPQHF

d_gene: NA
j_gene: TRBJ2-7
abundance: NA
v_gene: TRBV6-2/TRBV6-3
CDR3nt: TGTGCCAGCAGTTACGGGATCGTGGGGGCCCACTACGAGCAGTACTTC
CDR3aa: CASSYGIVGAHYEQYF

d_gene: TRBD1
j_gene: TRBJ1-4
abundance: NA
v_gene: TRBV19
CDR3nt: TGTGCCAGTAGCAAGGCACAGGGGGCTGGTGAGGAAAAACTGTTTTTT
CDR3aa: CASSKAQGAGEEKLFF

d_gene: NA
j_gene: TRBJ1-4
abundance: NA
v_gene: TRBV7-9
CDR3nt: TGTGCCAGCAGCCCTTATGAAAAACTGTTTTTT
CDR3aa: CASSPYEKLFF

d_gene: NA
j_gene: TRBJ1-2
abundance: NA
v_gene: TRBV7-9
CDR3nt: TGTGCCAGCAGCGAACTAACAGGATCGGATTTGTATGGCTACACCTTC
CDR3aa: CASSELTGSDLYGYTF

d_gene: NA
j_gene: TRBJ1-5
abundance: NA
v_gene: TRBV19
CDR3nt: TGTGCCAGTAGTCTAGAGACGGGTAGCAATCAGCCCCAGCATTTT
CDR3aa: CASSLETGSNQPQHF

d_gene: TRBD1
j_gene: TRBJ1-5
abundance: NA
v_gene: TRBV7-9
CDR3nt: TGTGCCAGCAGCGCCGACAGGGGAAACAATCAGCCCCAGCATTTT
CDR3aa: CASSADRGNNQPQHF

d_gene: TRBD2
j_gene: TRBJ2-2
abundance: once
v_gene: TRBV14
CDR3nt: TGTGCCAGCAGCCCCGGGACTAGCGGGAGGAGGTACGCCGGGGAGCTGTTTTTT
CDR3aa: CASSPGTSGRRYAGELFF

d_gene: NA
j_gene: TRBJ2-1
abundance: NA
v_gene: TRBV4-2
CDR3nt: TGTGCCAGCAGCCAAACTAGGGAGCAGTTCTTC
CDR3aa: CASSQTREQFF